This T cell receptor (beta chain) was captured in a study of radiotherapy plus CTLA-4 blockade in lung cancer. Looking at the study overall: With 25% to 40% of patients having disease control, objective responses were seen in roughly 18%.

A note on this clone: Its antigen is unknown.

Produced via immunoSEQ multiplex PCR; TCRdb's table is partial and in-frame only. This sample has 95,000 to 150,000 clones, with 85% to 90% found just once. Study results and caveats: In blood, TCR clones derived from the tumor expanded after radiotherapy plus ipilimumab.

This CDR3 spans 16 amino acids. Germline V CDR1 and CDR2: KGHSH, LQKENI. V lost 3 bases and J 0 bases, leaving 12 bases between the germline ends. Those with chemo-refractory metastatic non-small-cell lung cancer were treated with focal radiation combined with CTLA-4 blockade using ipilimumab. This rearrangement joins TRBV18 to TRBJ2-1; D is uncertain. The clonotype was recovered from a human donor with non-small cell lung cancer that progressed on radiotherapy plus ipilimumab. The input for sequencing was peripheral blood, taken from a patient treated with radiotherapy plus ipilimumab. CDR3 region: CASSPPGKSSYNEQFF. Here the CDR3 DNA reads TGTGCCAGCTCACCGCCCGGTAAGAGCTCCTACAATGAGCAGTTCTTC.